Below, one TCR beta chain is given with its context. Repertoires were generated with immunoSEQ multiplex PCR, while TCRdb's copy carries only in-frame clones and drops some. The data show some 680,000 clones, around 73% seen once. The data were obtained in a study of shared clonotypes between healthy human individuals. At the level of the study: There were three CD4 naive, three CD4 memory, two CD8 naive and one CD8 memory plates per donor.

The length of the CDR3 is 13 residues. Germline lookup yields CDR1 KGHSH and CDR2 LQKENI. Trimming took 4 bases from V and 6 from J; bases not matched to a gene: 5. The donors were all Caucasian adults (living in Nashville, Tennessee). This receptor was obtained from a woman aged 25 to 39 in good health. V is TRBV18 and J is TRBJ1-2; 7 bases align to TRBD1. Sequenced input: memory CD4+ T cells sorted from blood. The subset: CD45RA-negative fraction. The CDR3 sequence: CASSLTGTDGYTF. As DNA, the CDR3 is TGTGCCAGCTCACTCACCGGGACAGATGGCTACACCTTC.